This TCR beta chain was observed in a study of identical twins. Study-level findings and limits: Where out-of-frame alpha sequences were twin-shared, they showed excess low generation probability.

The V gene's germline CDR1 is SGHAT and CDR2 FQDESV (reference sequence). This CDR3 is built from 18 residues. V shed 8 bases, J shed 0 bases, and the junction held 15 bases outside the gene matches. Every sampled donor was Caucasian and healthy. Carrying unique molecular identifiers, the cDNA also gained a universal primer site through template switching. TCRdb fed the 5' RACE reads into MiXCR, producing one record per CDR3 protein. The profile shows about 660,000 distinct CDR3 sequences, 8.6% of them singletons. The table lists this clonotype with a few counts. The antigen is unknown. The sample was also reused in another study, on yellow fever vaccine responses in identical twins. In that study: Twins reportedly mounted vaccine T cell responses that seemed partly convergent, partly personalized.

The origin of this receptor is a young woman in good health. The genes are TRBV11-1 and TRBJ2-2; 7 bases map to TRBD1. Sequenced: PBMCs. The CDR3 sequence is CASGLKRDRKANTGELFF. CDR3 nucleotides: TGTGCCAGCGGTTTAAAACGGGACAGAAAGGCGAACACCGGGGAGCTGTTTTTT.